These 20 T cell receptor beta chains share one sample of origin, sequenced in a study of beta chain features in type 1 diabetes. These TCRs' antigens remain unknown. Every isolated RNA sample was fully reverse transcribed, so sequencing captured expressed TCRB transcripts. Data came from immunoSEQ multiplex PCR; TCRdb stores just in-frame clones and leaves some out. This sample has roughly 260,000 clones; roughly 20% occur once, and the top ten carry about 0.028%. Study-wide points: Moderately but significantly shorter TCRB CDR3s were found in Type 1 diabetes patients in all four CD4+ subsets.

Sequenced input: naive CD4+ T cells from blood. The receptors here all came from a woman aged 35 to 49 with type 1 diabetes.

The rearrangement links TRBV7-2 to TRBJ2-2, with 7 bases that match TRBD2. CDR3 length equals 14 residues. V dropped 5 bases and J dropped 2; count of bases not matched to a gene: 2. Germline V CDR1 and CDR2: SGHTA, FQGNSA. The chain's CDR3 is CASSRGRNTGELFF. CDR3 in DNA: TGTGCCAGCAGCCGCGGGAGAAACACCGGGGAGCTGTTTTTT.

This clone was recorded a few times. This sequence joins TRBV7-6 and TRBJ1-1, with 9 bases lining up with TRBD1. The V and J ends lost 6 bases and 1 base, in that order; junction bases with no gene match: 3. Per the germline V gene, CDR1 is SGHVS and CDR2 is FNYEAQ. The CDR3 covers 14 residues. CDR3 residues: CASSAQGANTEAFF. CDR3 coding DNA: TGTGCCAGCAGTGCACAGGGGGCGAACACTGAAGCTTTCTTT.

The chain recombines TRBV9 with TRBJ2-2; 12 bases map to TRBD1. CDR3 length: 15 amino acids. V gave up 4 bases and J gave up 7 bases; unmatched junction bases: 5. Germline CDR1 reads SGDLS; CDR2 reads YYNGEE. CDR3 in amino acids: CASSPGQGAVGELFF. The CDR3 DNA is TGTGCCAGCAGCCCGGGACAGGGGGCGGTCGGGGAGCTGTTTTTT. Full variable domain (remainder filled in from reference TRBV9 and TRBJ2-2): DSGVTQTPKHLITATGQRVTLRCSPRSGDLSVYWYQQSLDQGLQFLIQYYNGEERAKGNILERFSAQQFPDLHSELNLSSLELGDSALYFCASSPGQGAVGELFFGEGSRLTVL.

This chain links TRBV9 with TRBJ2-2; TRBD2 is a possible D gene (5 bases). Trimming cost V 0 bases and J 5 bases, with 11 bases left between them. CDR3 length equals 15 residues. Germline V gene lookup returns CDR1 SGDLS and CDR2 YYNGEE. The CDR3 DNA is TGTGCCAGCAGCGTAGGAGGGCCAATTACCGGGGAGCTGTTTTTT. It yields the protein CASSVGGPITGELFF. Full variable domain (remainder filled in from reference TRBV9 and TRBJ2-2): DSGVTQTPKHLITATGQRVTLRCSPRSGDLSVYWYQQSLDQGLQFLIQYYNGEERAKGNILERFSAQQFPDLHSELNLSSLELGDSALYFCASSVGGPITGELFFGEGSRLTVL.

V is TRBV5-1 and J is TRBJ2-2; perhaps TRBD1 as D (6 bases). This CDR3 region has 16 residues. V was shortened by 2 bases and J by 0 bases, with 11 bases between the two germline ends. Germline V gene sequence: CDR1 SGHRS, CDR2 YFSETQ. The CDR3 sequence: CASSFTGTTNTGELFF. The CDR3 DNA reads TGCGCCAGCAGCTTCACGGGGACAACGAACACCGGGGAGCTGTTTTTT. The complete variable domain, with remaining parts taken from reference TRBV5-1 and TRBJ2-2, reads KAGVTQTPRYLIKTRGQQVTLSCSPISGHRSVSWYQQTPGQGLQFLFEYFSETQRNKGNFPGRFSGRQFSNSRSEMNVSTLELGDSALYLCASSFTGTTNTGELFFGEGSRLTVL.

This clone has more than one count but fewer than ten. This rearrangement joins TRBV2 to TRBJ2-2; 7 bases are shared with TRBD2. V was clipped by 6 bases and J by 3 bases; unmatched bases: 1. There are 13 residues in the CDR3. Germline V gene lookup returns CDR1 SNHLY and CDR2 FYNNEI. The CDR3 nucleotides read TGTGCCAGCAGAGCGGGGTACACCGGGGAGCTGTTTTTT. Amino acid sequence: CASRAGYTGELFF.

This clone was counted between two and nine times. The gene calls are TRBV7-2 and TRBJ2-1; TRBD2 agrees at 8 bases. Germline V gene lookup returns CDR1 SGHTA and CDR2 FQGNSA. Trimming took 0 bases from V and 9 from J; bases not matched to a gene: 13. The CDR3 loop spans 17 amino acids. CDR3 protein: CASSLAVLAGLGTEQFF. Written as DNA, the CDR3 is TGTGCCAGCAGCTTAGCGGTGTTAGCGGGGCTCGGGACTGAGCAGTTCTTC.

This sequence joins TRBV6-5 and TRBJ1-2, with D uncertain. V lost 2 bases and J lost 7, with 11 bases in between. Germline assignment: CDR1 MNHEY and CDR2 SVGAGI. There are 13 residues in the CDR3. The CDR3 here is CASSYRNGGGYTF. In nucleotides, the CDR3 is TGTGCCAGCAGTTACCGGAACGGAGGTGGCTACACCTTC.

The gene calls are TRBV7-3 and TRBJ1-1; TRBD1 is a possible D gene (6 bases). CDR1 and CDR2 (germline): SGHTA, FQGTGA. The V end was cut by 2 bases, the J end by 3 bases, with 13 bases between. CDR3 size: 15 residues. CDR3 in amino acids: CASSLSPGHYTEAFF. CDR3 bases: TGTGCCAGCAGCTTATCTCCGGGACATTACACTGAAGCTTTCTTT.

CDR3 amino acids: CASSDGQSVRYGYTF. Here the CDR3 DNA reads TGTGCCAGCAGTGACGGACAGTCGGTCCGCTATGGCTACACCTTC. The chain joins TRBV25-1 to TRBJ1-2; weak D call: TRBD1 (6 bases). Germline V gene data show CDR1 as MGHDK and CDR2 as SYGVNS. With 3 bases removed from V and 4 bases from J, the gap between germline ends came to 15 bases. There are 15 residues in the CDR3.

This clone occurred a few times. The genes are TRBV30 and TRBJ2-3; TRBD2 matches at 9 bases. Looked up from germline, CDR1 is GTSNPN and CDR2 is SVGIG (reference sequence). V shed 2 bases and J 5 bases; nucleotides not matched to a gene: 5. This CDR3 spans 14 amino acids. The CDR3 spells CAWSSPAGGDTQYF. CDR3 in DNA: TGTGCCTGGAGTTCCCCAGCGGGAGGAGATACGCAGTATTTT.

The chain recombines TRBV5-4 with TRBJ2-3; D gene unclear. The length of the CDR3 is 15 residues. The V end lost 2 bases, the J end lost 1 base, and 11 bases lay between the germline ends. Looked up from germline, CDR1 is SGHNT and CDR2 is YYREEE (reference sequence). CDR3 loop: CASSFSSPGTDTQYF. In nucleotides, the CDR3 is TGTGCCAGCAGCTTCTCCTCTCCAGGCACAGATACGCAGTATTTT. The variable domain in full, completed from reference TRBV5-4 and TRBJ2-3, reads ETGVTQSPTHLIKTRGQQVTLRCSSQSGHNTVSWYQQALGQGPQFIFQYYREEENGRGNFPPRFSGLQFPNYSSELNVNALELDDSALYLCASSFSSPGTDTQYFGPGTRLTVL.

The rearrangement joins TRBV2 to TRBJ2-7; 8 nucleotides align to TRBD1. The CDR3 totals 13 residues. Germline CDR1 SNHLY, CDR2 FYNNEI. V shed 2 bases and J 6 bases; nucleotides not matched to a gene: 3. This CDR3 reads CASSEQGAAEQYF. For the CDR3, the DNA is TGTGCCAGCAGTGAACAGGGGGCGGCCGAGCAGTACTTC. Complete variable domain (other parts from reference TRBV2 and TRBJ2-7): EPEVTQTPSHQVTQMGQEVILRCVPISNHLYFYWYRQILGQKVEFLVSFYNNEISEKSEIFDDQFSVERPDGSNFTLKIRSTKLEDSAMYFCASSEQGAAEQYFGPGTRLTVT.

This rearrangement joins TRBV29-1 to TRBJ1-2, with 11 positions matching TRBD1. This CDR3 spans 14 amino acids. CDR1 and CDR2 (germline): SQVTM, ANQGSEA. V trimming: 5 bases; J trimming: 2 bases; junction bases outside the gene matches: 4. In DNA, the CDR3 is TGCAGCGTTTGGGGACAGGGGGTAAACTATGGCTACACCTTC. This sequence encodes CSVWGQGVNYGYTF.

The chain employs TRBV15 and TRBJ1-2, with TRBD1 matching over 7 bases. The CDR3 sequence is 13 residues long. Germline-derived CDR1 and CDR2 are LNHNV and YYDKDF (reference sequence). The V gene end was trimmed by 6 bases and the J gene end by 9 bases; junction bases not matched to a gene: 10. CDR3 sequence: CATRRQGGSSYTF. The CDR3, as DNA: TGTGCCACCAGACGACAGGGAGGTAGCAGCTACACCTTC.

This clone was detected a few times. The same CDR3 also results from other DNA sequences found in this sample. The CDR3 reads CASSTGTDTEAFF. CDR3 DNA: TGTGCCAGCTCCACAGGGACAGACACTGAAGCTTTCTTT. V and J are TRBV18 and TRBJ1-1; 7 positions agree with TRBD1. The CDR3 consists of 13 residues. The germline V gene encodes CDR1 KGHSH and CDR2 LQKENI. V shed 6 bases and J 3 bases; nucleotides not matched to a gene: 4.

The chain employs TRBV7-2 and TRBJ2-3; D is possibly TRBD1 (5 bases). The CDR3 loop spans 14 amino acids. Germline values: CDR1 SGHTA, CDR2 FQGNSA. With 6 bases removed from V and 4 bases from J, the gap between germline ends came to 14 bases. In nucleotides, the CDR3 is TGTGCCAGCAGAGACAGTGTCAGGGCAGATACGCAGTATTTT. Its protein product is CASRDSVRADTQYF.

J is TRBJ2-5 and V is TRBV2; 11 nucleotides match TRBD2. The CDR3 is made up of 13 amino acids. Germline CDR1 and CDR2: SNHLY and FYNNEI. Germline trimming cut 8 bases from V and 3 bases from J; bases unmatched to any gene: 2. The CDR3 spells CASRSGREETQYF. The CDR3 DNA reads TGTGCCAGCCGTAGCGGGAGGGAAGAGACCCAGTACTTC.

This chain links TRBV5-1 with TRBJ1-6, with D perhaps TRBD1 (6 bases). V lost 0 bases and J lost 6, with 7 bases in between. Germline assignment: CDR1 SGHRS and CDR2 YFSETQ. The CDR3 contains 14 residues. CDR3 amino acids: CASSLGGPNSPLHF. The CDR3 nucleotides read TGCGCCAGCAGCTTGGGGGGGCCTAATTCACCCCTCCACTTT. Variable domain in full (rest from reference TRBV5-1 and TRBJ1-6): KAGVTQTPRYLIKTRGQQVTLSCSPISGHRSVSWYQQTPGQGLQFLFEYFSETQRNKGNFPGRFSGRQFSNSRSEMNVSTLELGDSALYLCASSLGGPNSPLHFGNGTRLTVT.

Here the CDR3 DNA reads TGTGCCAGCAGCTTCACTAGCGGCACCTACAATGAGCAGTTCTTC. Translated, it gives CASSFTSGTYNEQFF. This chain joins TRBV5-4 and TRBJ2-1; TRBD2 matches 8 bases. After removal of 2 bases from V and 2 bases from J, the junction contained 3 bases not matched to a gene. Per germline, CDR1 SGHNT and CDR2 YYREEE (reference sequence). The CDR3 loop spans 15 amino acids.